This entry describes one T cell receptor beta chain. Sequenced by immunoSEQ multiplex PCR; TCRdb stores in-frame clones only, minus some. The sample has 140,000 or so clones, around 90% seen once. The data belong to a study of control samples from healthy donors and cancer patients. This clonotype originated in a man younger than 45 in good health. Sequencing was done on a sample of blood.

The CDR3 protein is CASREQGGASGYTF. DNA of the CDR3: TGTGCCAGCAGGGAACAAGGGGGCGCCTCTGGCTACACCTTC. The genes are TRBV28 and TRBJ1-2; 7 positions agree with TRBD1. The CDR3 is 14 residues long. Trimming at V came to 6 bases and at J to 7 bases, leaving 11 bases not matched to a gene. CDR1 and CDR2 from the germline V gene are MDHEN and SYDVKM.